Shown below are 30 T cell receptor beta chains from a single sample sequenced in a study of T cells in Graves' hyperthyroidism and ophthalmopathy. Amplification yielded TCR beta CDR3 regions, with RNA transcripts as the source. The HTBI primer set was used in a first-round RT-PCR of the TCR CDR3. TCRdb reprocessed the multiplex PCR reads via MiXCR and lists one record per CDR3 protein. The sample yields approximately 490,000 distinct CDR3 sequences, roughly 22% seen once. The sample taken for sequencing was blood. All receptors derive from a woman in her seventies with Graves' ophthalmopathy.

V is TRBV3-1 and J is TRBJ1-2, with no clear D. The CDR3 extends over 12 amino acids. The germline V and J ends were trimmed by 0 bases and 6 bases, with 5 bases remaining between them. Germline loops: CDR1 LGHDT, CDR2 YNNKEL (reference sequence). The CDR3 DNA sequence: TGTGCCAGCAGCCAAGACCCCAATGGCTACACCTTC. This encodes CASSQDPNGYTF.

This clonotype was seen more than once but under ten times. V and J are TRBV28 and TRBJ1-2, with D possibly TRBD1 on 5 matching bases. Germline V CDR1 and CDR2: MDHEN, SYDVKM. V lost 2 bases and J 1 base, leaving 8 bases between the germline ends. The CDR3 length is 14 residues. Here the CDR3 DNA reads TGTGCCAGCAGTTTAGTTCAGGGTAACTATGGCTACACCTTC. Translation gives CASSLVQGNYGYTF.

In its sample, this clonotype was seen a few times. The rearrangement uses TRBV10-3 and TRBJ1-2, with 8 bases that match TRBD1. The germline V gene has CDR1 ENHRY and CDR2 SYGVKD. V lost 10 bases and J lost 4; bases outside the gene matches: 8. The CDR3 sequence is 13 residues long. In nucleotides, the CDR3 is TGTGCCACCACTGAGGACAGGGTCTATGGCTACACCTTC. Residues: CATTEDRVYGYTF.

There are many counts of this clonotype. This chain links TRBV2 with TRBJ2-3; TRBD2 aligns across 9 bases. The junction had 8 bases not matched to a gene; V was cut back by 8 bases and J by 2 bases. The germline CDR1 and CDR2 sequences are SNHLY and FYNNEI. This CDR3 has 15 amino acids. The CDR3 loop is CASQRTSDFTDTQYF. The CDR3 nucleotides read TGTGCCAGCCAACGGACTAGCGACTTCACAGATACGCAGTATTTT.

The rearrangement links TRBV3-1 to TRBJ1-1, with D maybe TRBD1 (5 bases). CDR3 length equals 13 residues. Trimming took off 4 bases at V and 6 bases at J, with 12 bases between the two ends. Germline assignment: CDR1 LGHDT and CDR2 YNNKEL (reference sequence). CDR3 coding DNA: TGTGCCAGCAGCCGGGGCGGGCCAGCTGAAGCTTTCTTT. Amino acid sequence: CASSRGGPAEAFF. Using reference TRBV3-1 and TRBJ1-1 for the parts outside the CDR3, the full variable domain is DTAVSQTPKYLVTQMGNDKSIKCEQNLGHDTMYWYKQDSKKFLKIMFSYNNKELIINETVPNRFSPKSPDKAHLNLHINSLELGDSAVYFCASSRGGPAEAFFGQGTRLTVV.

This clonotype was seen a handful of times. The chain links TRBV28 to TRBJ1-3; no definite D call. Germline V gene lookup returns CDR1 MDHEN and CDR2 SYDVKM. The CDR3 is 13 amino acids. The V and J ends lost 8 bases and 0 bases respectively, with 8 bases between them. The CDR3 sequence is CASLYSSGNTIYF. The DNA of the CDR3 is TGTGCCAGCCTGTATAGCTCTGGAAACACCATATATTTT.

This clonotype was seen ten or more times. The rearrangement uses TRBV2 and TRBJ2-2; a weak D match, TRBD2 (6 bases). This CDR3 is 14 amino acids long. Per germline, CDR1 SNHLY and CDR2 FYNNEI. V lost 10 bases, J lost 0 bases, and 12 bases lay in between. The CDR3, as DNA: TGTGCCAAAAGTGGGGGGACGAACACCGGGGAGCTGTTTTTT. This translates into CAKSGGTNTGELFF.

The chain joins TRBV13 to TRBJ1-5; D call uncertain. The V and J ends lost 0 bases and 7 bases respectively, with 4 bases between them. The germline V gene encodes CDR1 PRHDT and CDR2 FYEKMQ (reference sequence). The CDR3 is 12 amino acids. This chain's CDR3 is CASSLGTQPQHF. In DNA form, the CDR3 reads TGTGCCAGCAGCTTAGGTACGCAGCCCCAGCATTTT.

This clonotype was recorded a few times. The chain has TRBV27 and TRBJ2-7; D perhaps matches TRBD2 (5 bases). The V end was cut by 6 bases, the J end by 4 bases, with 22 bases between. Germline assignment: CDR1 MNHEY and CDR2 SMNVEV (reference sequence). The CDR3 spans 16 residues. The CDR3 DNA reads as TGTGCCAGCAGGCCACTAGAAGTTCCCTCTGGGTACGAGCAGTACTTC. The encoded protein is CASRPLEVPSGYEQYF.

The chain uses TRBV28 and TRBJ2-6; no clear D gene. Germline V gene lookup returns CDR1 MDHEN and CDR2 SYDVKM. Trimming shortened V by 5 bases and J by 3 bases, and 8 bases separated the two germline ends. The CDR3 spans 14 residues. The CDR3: CASSQHNGANVLTF. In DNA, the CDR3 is TGTGCCAGCAGTCAGCACAATGGGGCCAACGTCCTGACTTTC.

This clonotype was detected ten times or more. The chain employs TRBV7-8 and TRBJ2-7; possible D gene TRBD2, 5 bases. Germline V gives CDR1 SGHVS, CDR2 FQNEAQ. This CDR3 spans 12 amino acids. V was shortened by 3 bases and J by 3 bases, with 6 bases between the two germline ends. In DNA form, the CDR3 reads TGTGCCAGCAGCTTTAGCGTCTACGAGCAGTACTTC. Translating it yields CASSFSVYEQYF.

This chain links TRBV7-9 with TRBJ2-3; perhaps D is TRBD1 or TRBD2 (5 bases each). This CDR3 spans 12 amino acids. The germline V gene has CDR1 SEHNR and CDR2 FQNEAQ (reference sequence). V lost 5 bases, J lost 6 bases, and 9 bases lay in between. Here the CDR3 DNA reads TGTGCCAGCAGCGGGACCCGTGATACGCAGTATTTT. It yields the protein CASSGTRDTQYF.

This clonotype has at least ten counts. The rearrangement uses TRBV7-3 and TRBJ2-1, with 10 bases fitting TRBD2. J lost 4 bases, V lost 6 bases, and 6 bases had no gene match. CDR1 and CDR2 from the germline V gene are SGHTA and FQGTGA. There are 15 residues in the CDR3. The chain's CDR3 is CASRSIAGGYNEQFF. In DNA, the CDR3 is TGTGCCAGCAGGTCTATAGCGGGAGGTTACAATGAGCAGTTCTTC.

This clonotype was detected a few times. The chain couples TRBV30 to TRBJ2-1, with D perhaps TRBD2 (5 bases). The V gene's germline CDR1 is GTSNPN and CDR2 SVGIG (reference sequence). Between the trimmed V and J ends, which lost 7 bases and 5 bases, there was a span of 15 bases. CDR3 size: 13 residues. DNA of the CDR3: TGTGCCTCGAATCCGGGATCGCACAATGAGCAGTTCTTC. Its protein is CASNPGSHNEQFF.

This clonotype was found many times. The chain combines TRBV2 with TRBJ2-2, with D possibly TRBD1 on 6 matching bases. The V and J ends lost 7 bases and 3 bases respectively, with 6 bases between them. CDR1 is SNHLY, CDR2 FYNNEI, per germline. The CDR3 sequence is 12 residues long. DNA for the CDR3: TGTGCCAGCACAGGGGACACCGGGGAGCTGTTTTTT. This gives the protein CASTGDTGELFF.

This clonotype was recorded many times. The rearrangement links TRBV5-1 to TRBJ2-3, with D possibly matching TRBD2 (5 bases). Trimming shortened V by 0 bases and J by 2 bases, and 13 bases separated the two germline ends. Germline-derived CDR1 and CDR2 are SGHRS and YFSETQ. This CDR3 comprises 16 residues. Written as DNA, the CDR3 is TGCGCCAGCAGCTTGGGGCGGGCTGGAAACACAGATACGCAGTATTTT. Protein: CASSLGRAGNTDTQYF.

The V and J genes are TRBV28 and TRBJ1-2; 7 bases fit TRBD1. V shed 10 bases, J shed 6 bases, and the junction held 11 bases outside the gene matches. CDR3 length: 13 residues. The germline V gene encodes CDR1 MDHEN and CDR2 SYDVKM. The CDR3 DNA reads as TGTGCCACCTTGAGAGGGGGCTCAAATGGCTACACCTTC. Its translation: CATLRGGSNGYTF.

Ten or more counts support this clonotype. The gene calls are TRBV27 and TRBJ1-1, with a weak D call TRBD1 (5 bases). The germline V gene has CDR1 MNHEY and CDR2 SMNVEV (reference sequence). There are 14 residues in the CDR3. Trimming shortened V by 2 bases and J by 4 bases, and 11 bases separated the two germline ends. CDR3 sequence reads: CASSLGQRGTEAFF. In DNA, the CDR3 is TGTGCCAGCAGTTTAGGGCAGAGGGGCACTGAAGCTTTCTTT.

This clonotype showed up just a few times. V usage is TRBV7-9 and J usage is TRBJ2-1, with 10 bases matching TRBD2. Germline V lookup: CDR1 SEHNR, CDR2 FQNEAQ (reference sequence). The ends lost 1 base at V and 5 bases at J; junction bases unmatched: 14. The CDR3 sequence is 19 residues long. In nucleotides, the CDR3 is TGTGCCAGCAGCTTAGGCCTAGCGGGAGCGCTTCCCCGGCACAATGAGCAGTTCTTC. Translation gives CASSLGLAGALPRHNEQFF. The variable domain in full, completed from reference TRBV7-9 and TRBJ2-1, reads DTGVSQNPRHKITKRGQNVTFRCDPISEHNRLYWYRQTLGQGPEFLTYFQNEAQLEKSRLLSDRFSAERPKGSFSTLEIQRTEQGDSAMYLCASSLGLAGALPRHNEQFFGPGTRLTVL.

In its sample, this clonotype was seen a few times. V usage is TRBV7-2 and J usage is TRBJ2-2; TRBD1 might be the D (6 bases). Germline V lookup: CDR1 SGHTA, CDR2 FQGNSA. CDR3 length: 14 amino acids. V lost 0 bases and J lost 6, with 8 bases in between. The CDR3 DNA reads TGTGCCAGCAGCTTAGCGGCAGGGGCCGGGGAGCTGTTTTTT. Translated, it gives CASSLAAGAGELFF.

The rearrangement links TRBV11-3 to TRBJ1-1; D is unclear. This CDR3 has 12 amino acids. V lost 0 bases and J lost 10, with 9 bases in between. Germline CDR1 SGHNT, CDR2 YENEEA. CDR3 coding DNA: TGTGCCAGCAGCTTAGATCCATCGGTAGCTTTCTTT. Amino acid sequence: CASSLDPSVAFF.

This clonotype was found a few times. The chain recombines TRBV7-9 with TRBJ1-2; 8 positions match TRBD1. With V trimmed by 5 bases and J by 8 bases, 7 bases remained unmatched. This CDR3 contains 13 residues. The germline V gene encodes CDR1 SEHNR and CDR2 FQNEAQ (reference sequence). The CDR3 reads CASSPTGGSGYTF. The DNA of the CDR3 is TGTGCCAGCAGCCCTACAGGGGGTTCGGGCTACACCTTC.

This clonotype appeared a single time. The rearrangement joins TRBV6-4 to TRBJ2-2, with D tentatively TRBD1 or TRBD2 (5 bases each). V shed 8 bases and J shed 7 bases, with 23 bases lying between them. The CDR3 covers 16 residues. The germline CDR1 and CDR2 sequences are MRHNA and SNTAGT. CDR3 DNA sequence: TGTGCCAGCGAAAAGGATTGGGACGTTACTGTCGGGGAGCTGTTTTTT. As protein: CASEKDWDVTVGELFF.

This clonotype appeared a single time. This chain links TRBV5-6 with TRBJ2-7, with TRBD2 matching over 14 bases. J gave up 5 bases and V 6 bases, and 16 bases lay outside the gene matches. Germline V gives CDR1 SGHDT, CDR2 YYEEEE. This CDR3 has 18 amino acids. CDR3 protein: CASTKFKGTSGRIHEQYF. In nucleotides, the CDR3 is TGTGCCAGCACCAAATTCAAAGGGACTAGCGGGAGAATCCACGAGCAGTACTTC.

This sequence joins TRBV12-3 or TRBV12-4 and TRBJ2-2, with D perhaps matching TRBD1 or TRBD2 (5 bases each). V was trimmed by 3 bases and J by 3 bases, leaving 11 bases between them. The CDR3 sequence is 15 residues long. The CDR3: CASSFKRGYTGELFF. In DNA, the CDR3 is TGTGCCAGCAGTTTTAAGAGGGGATACACCGGGGAGCTGTTTTTT.

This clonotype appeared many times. The CDR3 DNA follows: TGTGCCAGCAGCCGGGGCATCGGGGCCGGGGAGCTGTTTTTT. This gives the protein CASSRGIGAGELFF. This chain joins TRBV7-3 and TRBJ2-2, with D possibly called TRBD1 or TRBD2 (5 bases each). Per the germline V gene, CDR1 is SGHTA and CDR2 is FQGTGA. The V gene lost 5 bases and the J gene lost 6 bases, with 13 bases spanning the gap. This CDR3 is built from 14 residues.

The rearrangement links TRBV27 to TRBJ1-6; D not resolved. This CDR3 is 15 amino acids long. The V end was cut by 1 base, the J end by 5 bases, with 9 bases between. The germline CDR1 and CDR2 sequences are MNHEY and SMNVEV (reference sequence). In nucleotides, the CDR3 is TGTGCCAGCAGTTTATTTCCAAGCGATAATTCACCCCTCCACTTT. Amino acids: CASSLFPSDNSPLHF.

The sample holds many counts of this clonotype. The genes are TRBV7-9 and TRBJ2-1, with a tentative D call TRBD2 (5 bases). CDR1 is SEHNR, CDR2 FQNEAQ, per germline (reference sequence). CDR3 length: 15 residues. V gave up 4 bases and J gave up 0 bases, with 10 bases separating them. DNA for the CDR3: TGTGCCAGCAGCTCAGGACTTAGCTCCTACAATGAGCAGTTCTTC. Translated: CASSSGLSSYNEQFF.

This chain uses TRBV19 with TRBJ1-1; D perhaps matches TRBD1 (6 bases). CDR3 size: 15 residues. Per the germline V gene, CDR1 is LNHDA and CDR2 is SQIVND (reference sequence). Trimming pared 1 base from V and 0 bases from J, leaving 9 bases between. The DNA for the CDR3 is TGTGCCAGTAGTATAGTCACAGGGATGAACACTGAAGCTTTCTTT. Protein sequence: CASSIVTGMNTEAFF.

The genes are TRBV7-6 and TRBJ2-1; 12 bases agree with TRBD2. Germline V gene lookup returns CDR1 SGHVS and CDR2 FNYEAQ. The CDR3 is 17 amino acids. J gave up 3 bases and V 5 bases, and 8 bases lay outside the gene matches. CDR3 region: CASSLRLAGEFYNEQFF. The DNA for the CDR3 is TGTGCCAGCAGCCTAAGACTAGCGGGAGAGTTCTACAATGAGCAGTTCTTC.